A single TCR beta chain is shown here with its context. The data stem from a study of blood T cell repertoires in COVID-19. Study at large: From the United States, Italy and Spain came samples of acute and convalescent COVID-19. PBMCs, B-cell-depleted T cells, or T cells provided the cDNA or gDNA that made up the material.

Libraries were prepared by immunoSEQ multiplex PCR; TCRdb keeps only in-frame clonotypes and omits some of them. The repertoire holds under 350,000 clones, with approximately 83% as singletons. V was pared by 4 bases and J by 4 bases, with 11 bases of the junction left unmatched. The CDR3 runs to 16 residues. Germline V lookup: CDR1 SGHDT, CDR2 YYEEEE. V is TRBV5-6 and J is TRBJ1-2; 9 positions agree with TRBD1. The origin of this receptor is a human donor in a cohort sampled during active COVID-19. The sequencing input was peripheral blood. The DNA for the CDR3 is TGTGCCAGCAGCCGCCCGGGACAGGGTGTAGGCTATGGCTACACCTTC. Protein product: CASSRPGQGVGYGYTF.